These T cell receptor beta chains were read from a single sample in a study of shared clonotypes between healthy human individuals. This table comes from immunoSEQ multiplex PCR, and its TCRdb copy is limited to in-frame clones, with some not included. The sample shows some 240,000 clones, about 65% of them seen only once. The sequencing sample was made of memory CD4+ T cells sorted from blood. The source of these receptors is a man younger than 40 in good health. Each CDR3 is given with its conserved first and last residue.

j_gene,v_gene,len,CDR3aa
TRBJ2-3,TRBV6-4,14,CASALAGESDTQYF
TRBJ2-7,TRBV28,12,CASSQTGVEQYF
TRBJ2-7,TRBV5-1,15,CASSLDPHPSYEQYF
TRBJ2-7,TRBV29-1,19,CSVRLGLAGVTRWGYEQYF
TRBJ2-1,TRBV28,13,CASSERGTNEQFF
TRBJ2-1,TRBV11-2,14,CASSPGPRKYEQFF
TRBJ2-2,TRBV7-8,14,CASSLAYPGAQLFF
TRBJ1-4,TRBV7-3,13,CASSTGPNEKLFF
TRBJ2-2,TRBV15,15,CATSRDAGTTGELFF
TRBJ2-3,TRBV9,16,CASSVEGATYTDTQYF
TRBJ1-4,TRBV18,17,CASSPSRSRLFPEKLFF
TRBJ2-1,TRBV2,14,CASRAASSYNEQFF
TRBJ2-3,TRBV5-8,14,CASSLEGQTDTQYF
TRBJ2-7,TRBV7-8,12,CASSLGGGEQYF
TRBJ1-2,TRBV13,17,CASSLWGGSASNYGYTF
TRBJ2-2,TRBV6-5,13,CASSDTRYRELFF
TRBJ2-5,TRBV5-1,14,CASTVGRNEETQYF
TRBJ2-4,TRBV11-2,17,CASSLSRGQGTKNIQYF
TRBJ2-5,TRBV20-1,11,CSAPSPETQYF
TRBJ1-1,TRBV6-1,13,CATQENLNTEAFF
TRBJ2-3,TRBV7-9,12,CASSIDFDTQYF
TRBJ2-1,TRBV16,13,CASLSGLNNEQFF
TRBJ2-1,TRBV5-1,15,CASSLAPYRREGEFF
TRBJ2-7,TRBV16,15,CASSPRGAINYEQYF
TRBJ1-4,TRBV18,12,CASSPMGEKLFF
TRBJ2-3,TRBV11-1,16,CASTTEGDRVADTQYF
TRBJ1-4,TRBV7-2,14,CASSSQGAFEKLFF
TRBJ2-5,TRBV5-5,16,CASSLVRTSGQETQYF
TRBJ2-5,TRBV6-1,13,CASSENDRWAQYF
TRBJ1-5,TRBV6-5,13,CASSREFEQPQHF
TRBJ1-1,TRBV7-6,15,CASSLAGNMNTEAFF
TRBJ1-5,TRBV28,12,CASSFQQGPQHF
TRBJ2-7,TRBV5-1,16,CASSPPPGQGPYEQYF
TRBJ2-6,TRBV28,13,CASSPGTGNVLTF
TRBJ1-2,TRBV20-1,10,CSAKPHGYTF
TRBJ2-7,TRBV27,11,CASSIGDSKYF
TRBJ2-1,TRBV5-6,13,CASSAVGRNEQFF
TRBJ2-1,TRBV19,17,CASSRGMGGPSYNEQFF
TRBJ1-2,TRBV7-6,16,CASSLGTGWANYGYTF
TRBJ1-1,TRBV2,13,CASSLQGNTEAFF
TRBJ2-1,TRBV27,15,CATRSRDRDYNEQFF
TRBJ2-3,TRBV4-1,19,CASSPLLAGGPKDTDTQYF
TRBJ1-5,TRBV2,14,CASSYEGWNQPQHF
TRBJ2-1,TRBV5-1,15,CASSLAVGSYNEQFF
TRBJ1-3,TRBV10-2,15,CASSGTGLSGNTIYF
TRBJ2-1,TRBV7-3,14,CASSFDRGSNEQFF
TRBJ2-7,TRBV5-4,14,CASSTGQNSYEQYF
TRBJ2-1,TRBV7-2,17,CASSLGLGMTTYNEQFF
TRBJ2-7,TRBV5-1,15,CASSRTGTGYDEQYF
TRBJ2-4,TRBV18,18,CASSPPVLAGGSKNIQYF
TRBJ2-1,TRBV9,16,CASSVQGLSSYNEQFF
TRBJ2-1,TRBV7-6,16,CASSPGPGLPLDEQFF
TRBJ2-1,TRBV5-6,16,CASSLGIPDSYNEQFF
TRBJ1-1,TRBV28,12,CASRDSITEAFF
TRBJ1-2,TRBV5-4,12,CASSRGTDGYTF